This T cell receptor (beta chain) comes out of a study of blood T cell repertoires in COVID-19. Whole-study context: The samples span acute and convalescent COVID-19 from the United States, Italy and Spain. From T cells, B-cell-depleted T cells, or PBMCs came the material, which was cDNA or gDNA.

As handled by the study authors: Amplified reference gene primers provided the basis for estimating nucleated cell counts. The method was immunoSEQ multiplex PCR; TCRdb's version includes in-frame clones alone and lacks a portion of them. Clonal size and the V and J genes are those of that table, whereas D and trimming came from the DNA. The data contain about 46,000 clones, 86% of them seen just once; the ten biggest clones take up about 17%. CDR3 length equals 14 residues. Trimming cost V 7 bases and J 7 bases, with 19 bases left between them. Germline CDR1 reads MNHEY; CDR2 reads SMNVEV (reference sequence).

This rearrangement joins TRBV27 to TRBJ2-5; TRBD2 might be the D (5 bases). Sequencing used peripheral blood. The receptor's source is a man aged 60 to 69 with active or convalescent COVID-19. The CDR3 sequence: CASTDMGLRGTQYF. The DNA for the CDR3 is TGTGCCAGCACCGACATGGGCCTTCGGGGGACCCAGTACTTC.